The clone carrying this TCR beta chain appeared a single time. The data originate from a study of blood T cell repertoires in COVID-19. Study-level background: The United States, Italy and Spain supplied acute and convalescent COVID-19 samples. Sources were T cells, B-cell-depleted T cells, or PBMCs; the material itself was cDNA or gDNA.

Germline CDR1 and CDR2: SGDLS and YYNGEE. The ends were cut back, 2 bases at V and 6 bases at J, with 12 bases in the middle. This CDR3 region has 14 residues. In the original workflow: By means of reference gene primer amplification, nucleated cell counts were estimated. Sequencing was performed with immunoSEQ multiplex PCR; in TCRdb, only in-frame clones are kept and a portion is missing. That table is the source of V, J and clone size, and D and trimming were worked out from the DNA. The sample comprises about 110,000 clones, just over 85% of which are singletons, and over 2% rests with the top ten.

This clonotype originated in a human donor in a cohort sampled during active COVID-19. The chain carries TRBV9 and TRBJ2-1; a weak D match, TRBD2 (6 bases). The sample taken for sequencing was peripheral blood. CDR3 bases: TGTGCCAGCAGCGTTTCTCCCGGGGGCAATGAGCAGTTCTTC. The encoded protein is CASSVSPGGNEQFF.